Following are 11 T cell receptor beta chains from one sample sequenced in a study of pediatric ulcerative colitis. The rectum was sampled with one to two pinch biopsies at colonoscopy. TCRdb's table, derived via immunoSEQ multiplex PCR, lists solely in-frame clones and lacks some. The sample includes 30,000 to 35,000 clones, roughly 81% seen only once; the top ten take over 0.95%. Sample: gut tissue. The receptors here all came from a boy under 18 with mild ulcerative colitis.

The rearrangement joins TRBV28 to TRBJ2-6; D not certain. This CDR3 spans 17 amino acids. Germline V gene data show CDR1 as MDHEN and CDR2 as SYDVKM. The V gene lost 6 bases and the J gene lost 1 base, with 16 bases spanning the gap. Written as DNA, the CDR3 is TGTGCCAGCAGCCCCCTTTTGTTCGGGTCTGGGGCCAACGTCCTGACTTTC. This codes for CASSPLLFGSGANVLTF.

The chain recombines TRBV10-3 with TRBJ2-1; possibly TRBD1 for D (6 bases). This CDR3 comprises 13 residues. Trimming removed 4 bases at V and 5 bases at J, with 9 bases between. In germline, CDR1 is ENHRY, CDR2 SYGVKD. CDR3 amino acids: CAISGQGNNEQFF. The DNA of the CDR3 is TGTGCCATCAGTGGCCAGGGGAACAATGAGCAGTTCTTC.

The chain joins TRBV4-1 to TRBJ1-1; D remains ambiguous. In germline, CDR1 is MGHRA, CDR2 YSYEKL. V gave up 1 base and J gave up 1 base, with 7 bases separating them. The CDR3 extends over 14 amino acids. CDR3 sequence reads: CASSQVAGNTEAFF. CDR3 DNA sequence: TGCGCCAGCAGCCAAGTGGCGGGGAACACTGAAGCTTTCTTT.

V gene TRBV6-5 combines with J gene TRBJ1-3, with D uncertain. Per the germline V gene, CDR1 is MNHEY and CDR2 is SVGAGI. The V end lost 0 bases, the J end lost 8 bases, and 11 bases lay between the germline ends. The CDR3 loop spans 14 amino acids. The CDR3 reads CASSYSRPTDTIYF. The CDR3 nucleotides read TGTGCCAGCAGTTACTCGAGGCCCACCGACACCATATATTTT.

The genes are TRBV12-5 and TRBJ1-3; D is ambiguous. Looked up from germline, CDR1 is LGHNT and CDR2 is FRNRAP. V was shortened by 8 bases and J by 2 bases, with 10 bases between the two germline ends. The CDR3 has 13 residues. In DNA, the CDR3 is TGTGCTAGTAAATCCGGGGCTGGAAACACCATATATTTT. Translation: CASKSGAGNTIYF.

The chain recombines TRBV27 with TRBJ2-5, with 7 bases lining up with TRBD1. The CDR3 is 13 residues long. V lost 4 bases to trimming and J lost 7 bases; unmatched junction nucleotides: 6. Germline V gene lookup returns CDR1 MNHEY and CDR2 SMNVEV (reference sequence). The chain's CDR3 is CASSSWTGGTQYF. CDR3 sequence (DNA): TGTGCCAGCAGTTCCTGGACAGGTGGGACCCAGTACTTC.

The count of this clone is one. The V gene is TRBV9, the J gene TRBJ2-3; tentative D call: TRBD2 (6 bases). V was shortened by 2 bases and J by 0 bases, with 10 bases between the two germline ends. The CDR3 is 15 residues long. In germline, CDR1 is SGDLS, CDR2 YYNGEE. CDR3 loop: CASSVIAASTDTQYF. CDR3 DNA sequence: TGTGCCAGCAGCGTGATAGCGGCCAGCACAGATACGCAGTATTTT. Drawing the rest from reference TRBV9 and TRBJ2-3, the complete variable domain is DSGVTQTPKHLITATGQRVTLRCSPRSGDLSVYWYQQSLDQGLQFLIQYYNGEERAKGNILERFSAQQFPDLHSELNLSSLELGDSALYFCASSVIAASTDTQYFGPGTRLTVL.

This chain links TRBV11-3 with TRBJ2-5; D is perhaps TRBD2 (6 bases). V was trimmed by 4 bases and J by 2 bases, leaving 11 bases between them. The length of the CDR3 is 14 residues. In germline, CDR1 is SGHNT, CDR2 YENEEA. CDR3 nucleotide sequence: TGTGCCAGCAGCTCGGACTATCCACAAGAGACCCAGTACTTC. Translated: CASSSDYPQETQYF.

V is TRBV9 and J is TRBJ1-2; tentatively, D is TRBD1 (5 bases). Germline V gives CDR1 SGDLS, CDR2 YYNGEE. The V gene lost 3 bases and the J gene lost 8 bases, with 17 bases spanning the gap. This CDR3 region has 14 residues. This CDR3 reads CASSDPPGGRGYTF. CDR3 nucleotide sequence: TGTGCCAGCAGCGACCCCCCCGGGGGTCGCGGCTACACCTTC.

The chain employs TRBV2 and TRBJ2-2; TRBD2 aligns across 13 bases. The CDR3 spans 17 residues. Germline V gene sequence: CDR1 SNHLY, CDR2 FYNNEI. V lost 6 bases and J lost 2; bases outside the gene matches: 6. The CDR3 protein is CASRTGLAGVNTGELFF. The DNA of the CDR3 is TGTGCCAGCAGGACCGGACTAGCGGGGGTAAACACCGGGGAGCTGTTTTTT. The variable domain in full, completed from reference TRBV2 and TRBJ2-2, reads EPEVTQTPSHQVTQMGQEVILRCVPISNHLYFYWYRQILGQKVEFLVSFYNNEISEKSEIFDDQFSVERPDGSNFTLKIRSTKLEDSAMYFCASRTGLAGVNTGELFFGEGSRLTVL.

This chain links TRBV15 with TRBJ1-2; TRBD1 might be the D (6 bases). V lost 0 bases to trimming and J lost 3 bases, with 11 bases between them. Per the germline V gene, CDR1 is LNHNV and CDR2 is YYDKDF (reference sequence). The CDR3 sequence is 15 residues long. CDR3 in DNA: TGTGCCACCAGCAGAGATGCAGGGGTATACTATGGCTACACCTTC. It yields the protein CATSRDAGVYYGYTF.